These 14 T cell receptor beta chains were sequenced from one sample in a study of tumor and adjacent non-tumor tissue in lung cancer. The template was RNA from unsorted bulk tissue. More than 3 cm separated this lung sample from the edge of the tumor. TCRbeta libraries were built with three rounds of nested PCR, modified from ARM-PCR. TCRdb re-called the multiplex PCR reads with MiXCR, one entry per CDR3 protein. The repertoire consists of about 67,000 distinct CDR3 sequences, with more than 65% occurring once and the leading ten covering over 35%. The sequenced material came from distant non-tumor lung tissue. The receptor set was obtained from a man in his fifties or sixties with non-small cell lung cancer.

The table lists this clonotype with many counts. The J gene is TRBJ1-1, the V gene TRBV6-4, with D possibly TRBD1 on 5 matching bases. CDR3 size: 14 residues. CDR1 and CDR2 from the germline V gene are MRHNA and SNTAGT. V was pared by 6 bases and J by 7 bases, with 18 bases between. The CDR3 protein is CASRDQGVGDEAFF. The CDR3 nucleotides read TGTGCCAGCAGGGACCAAGGGGTCGGGGATGAAGCTTTCTTT.

For this clonotype: Since a much larger clone is just one base distant, this may be a read error. This sequence joins TRBV11-2 and TRBJ1-4; no clear D. The length of the CDR3 is 14 residues. Germline assignment: CDR1 SGHAT and CDR2 FQNNGV. This CDR3 is CTSSSLEKGGKLFF. Written as DNA, the CDR3 is TGTACCAGCAGCTCCCTTGAAAAGGGCGGAAAACTGTTTTTT.

The sample holds many counts of this clonotype. This chain joins TRBV6-2 or TRBV6-3 and TRBJ1-5, with D unresolved. Germline V gives CDR1 MNHEY, CDR2 SVGEGT. The CDR3 length is 12 residues. The ends were cut back, 6 bases at V and 3 bases at J, with 6 bases in the middle. The CDR3 reads CASSELNQPQHF. In DNA, the CDR3 is TGTGCCAGCAGCGAGCTCAATCAGCCCCAGCATTTT.

The genes are TRBV12-5 and TRBJ2-1; the match to TRBD1 covers 7 bases. This CDR3 spans 16 amino acids. Germline loops: CDR1 LGHNT, CDR2 FRNRAP. V shed 4 bases, J shed 5 bases, and the junction held 11 bases outside the gene matches. In nucleotides, the CDR3 is TGTGCTAGTGGTTCGCCCTCAGGGGGTAGAAACAATGAGCAGTTCTTC. This gives the protein CASGSPSGGRNNEQFF. Filled out from reference TRBV12-5 and TRBJ2-1, the complete variable domain reads DARVTQTPRHKVTEMGQEVTMRCQPILGHNTVFWYRQTMMQGLELLAYFRNRAPLDDSGMPKDRFSAEMPDATLATLKIQPSEPRDSAVYFCASGSPSGGRNNEQFFGPGTRLTVL.

With regard to this clonotype: The CDR3 carries no conserved terminal phenylalanine or tryptophan, so it likely arises from a read error. V gene TRBV14 combines with J gene TRBJ2-5, with 14 bases identical to TRBD2. This CDR3 is 16 amino acids long. J lost 2 bases, V lost 9 bases, and 8 bases had no gene match. Per the germline V gene, CDR1 is SGHDN and CDR2 is FVKESK. The CDR3 DNA is TGTGCCAGTATCCGCTGGACTAGCGGGAGGCAAGAGACCCAGTACCTC. Amino acids: CASIRWTSGRQETQYL.

This clonotype was counted a few times. V gene TRBV28 combines with J gene TRBJ2-7, with 7 bases fitting TRBD1. The J segment lost 3 bases and the V segment lost 11 bases, leaving 13 bases of the junction unmatched. Germline V CDR1 and CDR2: MDHEN, SYDVKM. The CDR3 covers 14 residues. This CDR3 reads CAGNSERDSYEQYF. The DNA of the CDR3 is TGTGCCGGCAACTCCGAAAGGGACAGCTACGAGCAGTACTTC. The full variable domain, its missing parts supplied by reference TRBV28 and TRBJ2-7, is DVKVTQSSRYLVKRTGEKVFLECVQDMDHENMFWYRQDPGLGLRLIYFSYDVKMKEKGDIPEGYSVSREKKERFSLILESASTNQTSMYLCAGNSERDSYEQYFGPGTRLTVT.

In its sample, this clonotype was seen a few times. The DNA of the CDR3 is TGCAGCGTTGGTGAAGGGGAGAGCATCGAAGCTTTCTTT. Its protein is CSVGEGESIEAFF. The chain carries TRBV29-1 and TRBJ1-1, with a weak D call TRBD1 (5 bases). The length of the CDR3 is 13 residues. From germline, CDR1 is SQVTM and CDR2 ANQGSEA. Trimming cost V 4 bases and J 8 bases, with 17 bases left between them. The full variable domain, its missing parts supplied by reference TRBV29-1 and TRBJ1-1, is SAVISQKPSRDICQRGTSLTIQCQVDSQVTMMFWYRQQPGQSLTLIATANQGSEATYESGFVIDKFPISRPNLTFSTLTVSNMSPEDSSIYLCSVGEGESIEAFFGQGTRLTVV.

Concerning this clonotype itself: At one end, the junction sequence differs from germline, possibly due to a read error. The chain employs TRBV6-2 or TRBV6-3 and TRBJ1-1, with D unclear. CDR3 length equals 14 residues. Germline V gene sequence: CDR1 MNHEY, CDR2 SVGEGT. The CDR3 DNA reads as TGTGCCAGTAGTACCCGAGGAGGGAACATTGAAGCTTTCTTT. Translated, it gives CASSTRGGNIEAFF.

On this clonotype itself: A read error is possible here, since a much larger clone lies one base away. The chain uses TRBV7-9 and TRBJ1-6, with TRBD1 matching 8 bases. CDR3 length: 14 residues. The germline CDR1 and CDR2 sequences are SEHNR and FQNEAQ (reference sequence). The CDR3 region is CASGLDRGYSPLHF. CDR3 DNA: TGTGCCAGCGGCTTAGACAGGGGATATTCACCCCTCCACTTT.

A word on this clonotype: A read error is possible here, since a much larger clone lies one base away. This rearrangement joins TRBV20-1 to TRBJ1-2; a possible D gene is TRBD1 (5 bases). This CDR3 region has 13 residues. The V end lost 5 bases, the J end lost 4 bases, and 14 bases lay between the germline ends. Germline values: CDR1 DFQATT, CDR2 SNEGSKA (reference sequence). The CDR3 DNA is TGCAGTGCTCGTCATGGGGCTCTCTATGGCTACACCTTC. Its translation is CSARHGALYGYTF.

Turning to this clonotype: One end of the junction does not line up with germline, which may come from a read error. The V call is TRBV6-2 or TRBV6-3, the J call TRBJ2-7, with a possible D match to TRBD2 (6 bases). The CDR3 sequence is 14 residues long. CDR1 MNHEY and CDR2 SVGEGT come from the germline V gene. The CDR3 DNA follows: TGTCCCAGCAGTTCGCTAGCGAGTCGGTACGAGCAATACTTC. Protein: CPSSSLASRYEQYF.

This clonotype has more than one count but fewer than ten. A much larger clone is a single base away; this may be a read error. The conserved phenylalanine or tryptophan is not found at the CDR3 terminus, so this likely reflects a read error. This sequence joins TRBV6-6 and TRBJ2-7; 8 nucleotides line up with TRBD2. The CDR3 loop spans 13 amino acids. J gave up 6 bases and V 10 bases, and 11 bases lay outside the gene matches. Germline assignment: CDR1 MNHNY and CDR2 SVGAGI (reference sequence). As DNA, the CDR3 is TGTGCCACCCTAGAGAGCGGGAGCACCGAGCAGTACCTC. It codes for CATLESGSTEQYL.

Of note for this clonotype: A read error may produce the germline difference seen at one junction end. CDR3 coding DNA: TGCAGTGTTGGGACAGGACCCCGGTGGACCCAGTTCTTC. It specifies CSVGTGPRWTQFF. The chain uses TRBV29-1 and TRBJ2-5, with TRBD1 matching over 8 bases. The J call may be faulty, since TRBJ2-1 better matches the DNA end. Germline loops: CDR1 SQVTM, CDR2 ANQGSEA. The CDR3 consists of 13 residues.

The chain couples TRBV29-1 to TRBJ2-7; a weak D match, TRBD1 (7 bases). The V gene lost 8 bases and the J gene lost 6 bases, with 20 bases spanning the gap. Germline values: CDR1 SQVTM, CDR2 ANQGSEA. The CDR3 has 13 residues. The CDR3 nucleotides are TGCAGCATTGTGCGGGACAGCTTCTGCGAGCAGTACTTC. Its protein product is CSIVRDSFCEQYF.